Listed below are T cell receptor beta chains from one sample, sequenced in a study of T cells in Graves' hyperthyroidism and ophthalmopathy. TCRdb itself ran the multiplex PCR reads through MiXCR, one entry per CDR3 protein. The sample holds hundreds of thousands of distinct CDR3 sequences, 13% to 15% seen once. The specimen sequenced was blood. These TCRs come from a woman aged 40 to 50 with Graves' hyperthyroidism. Each CDR3 is given with its conserved first and last residue. A D gene is named only where the DNA matches it firmly.

D	V	J	CDR3
TRBD2	TRBV28	TRBJ2-5	CATNQRGLAKETQYF
TRBD2	TRBV6-2/TRBV6-3	TRBJ2-3	CASSYPAGGGTDTQFF
NA	TRBV7-9	TRBJ2-2	CASSPIQGLNTGELFF
NA	TRBV20-1	TRBJ1-5	CSASINSQDQPQHF
TRBD2	TRBV2	TRBJ2-7	CASRSRLAEYEQYF
NA	TRBV7-2	TRBJ2-1	CASSLSTPPGLGYNEQFF
NA	TRBV7-6	TRBJ2-3	CASSLQELPDTQYF
NA	TRBV4-1	TRBJ2-7	CASSQAAGPYEQYF
NA	TRBV2	TRBJ1-5	CASSEAPGRQPQHF
NA	TRBV5-1	TRBJ2-5	CASSLGTFQETQYF
NA	TRBV20-1	TRBJ2-1	CSASFESSYNEQFF
NA	TRBV7-6	TRBJ2-3	CASSLASTDTQYF
NA	TRBV6-9	TRBJ1-2	CASSSPAANYGYTF
NA	TRBV7-9	TRBJ1-1	CASSSPAGNTEAFF
NA	TRBV2	TRBJ2-7	CASRQQGWEQYF
NA	TRBV28	TRBJ1-1	CASSLTPETEAFF
NA	TRBV18	TRBJ2-3	CASSPPNRVDTDTQYF
NA	TRBV10-3	TRBJ2-7	CAMTKLAGVGEQYF
TRBD2	TRBV18	TRBJ2-7	CASSPGGEGSEQYF
NA	TRBV7-9	TRBJ2-7	CASTQSGDEQYF
TRBD2	TRBV6-1	TRBJ2-7	CASSRVLAGHEQYF
NA	TRBV20-1	TRBJ1-5	CSASGSNQPQHF
TRBD2	TRBV4-2	TRBJ2-1	CASSQDPSGMNSYNEQFF
TRBD2	TRBV9	TRBJ2-7	CASSVTSESSYEQYF
TRBD1	TRBV11-3	TRBJ1-5	CASSLVRDSVQHF
NA	TRBV18	TRBJ2-7	CASSPGANYEQYF
TRBD1	TRBV2	TRBJ1-6	CASQPIQGNSPLHF
NA	TRBV28	TRBJ2-7	CASSERGLQSYEQYF
TRBD2	TRBV10-3	TRBJ2-1	CAISGVGRALDEQFF
TRBD1	TRBV12-3/TRBV12-4	TRBJ1-1	CASRTDREMSTEAFF
TRBD2	TRBV19	TRBJ2-2	CASSLLAGGELFF
TRBD1	TRBV27	TRBJ2-1	CASSSDRGPYNEQFF
TRBD2	TRBV3-1	TRBJ2-7	CASSQGGREQYF
TRBD2	TRBV5-1	TRBJ2-3	CASSSLAGADTQYF
TRBD1	TRBV30	TRBJ2-7	CAWSGQGAMEQYF
NA	TRBV2	TRBJ2-5	CASSESLREETQYF
NA	TRBV18	TRBJ2-5	CASSPLGEAAETQYF
TRBD2	TRBV30	TRBJ2-1	CAWSGLAQYNEQFF
TRBD2	TRBV7-8	TRBJ2-7	CASSSTSGPYEQYF
NA	TRBV7-2	TRBJ1-1	CASSLVGSQRGTEAFF
NA	TRBV12-3/TRBV12-4	TRBJ1-5	CASSLLAGTSQPQHF
NA	TRBV28	TRBJ1-1	CASLGQHTEAFF
NA	TRBV19	TRBJ2-5	CASSTGEIETQYF
TRBD1	TRBV28	TRBJ1-5	CASNQGGSNQPQHF
NA	TRBV24-1	TRBJ1-1	CATSDPRTAEAFF
TRBD2	TRBV29-1	TRBJ2-6	CSVVLAGVSGANVLTF
NA	TRBV28	TRBJ1-4	CASSLPPGSNEKLFF
NA	TRBV5-1	TRBJ2-7	CASSLAGFAMEGEQYF
TRBD1	TRBV6-1	TRBJ1-1	CASRRQGFREAFF
NA	TRBV12-3/TRBV12-4	TRBJ1-2	CASSFGGSNYGYTF
NA	TRBV20-1	TRBJ2-7	CSAETGLLEQYF
TRBD2	TRBV11-1	TRBJ2-3	CASSFGREGHNTDTQYF
TRBD1	TRBV30	TRBJ1-2	CAWSGQGIGYTF